This TCR beta chain was recorded in a study of T cells in Graves' hyperthyroidism and ophthalmopathy. Across the study: Sampling of peripheral blood happened at initial diagnosis, prior to any treatment. Study observations and caveats: Blood also carried most thyroid clonotypes expanded above 0.001.

Newly diagnosed hyperthyroidism patients aged 18 to 65 years had disease lasting under 2 months. Out of approximately 10 ml of fresh peripheral blood came the PBMCs. Amplified regions were TCR beta CDR3 sequences from RNA transcripts. Using the HTBI primer set, a first-round RT-PCR was run on the TCR CDR3. TCRdb reprocessed the multiplex PCR reads via MiXCR and lists one record per CDR3 protein. The sample shows about 560,000 distinct CDR3 sequences, roughly 15% of them seen only once. This clonotype turned up a few times. What it binds is not known. The receptor was isolated from a woman aged 35 to 49 with Graves' hyperthyroidism. The sample consisted of blood.

In nucleotides, the CDR3 is TGCGCCAGCAGCCAAGTTACAGGGGACTACAATGAGCAGTTCTTC. Protein: CASSQVTGDYNEQFF. V and J are TRBV4-1 and TRBJ2-1, with 7 bases lining up with TRBD1. Trimming took 1 base from V and 3 from J; bases not matched to a gene: 3. The CDR3 is 15 amino acids. CDR1 is MGHRA, CDR2 YSYEKL, per germline.